The rows below give T cell receptor beta chains drawn from one sample of a study of blood T cell repertoires in COVID-19. The data were produced by immunoSEQ multiplex PCR, yet TCRdb's version contains in-frame clones alone and is incomplete. The sample carries almost 500,000 clones, roughly nine tenths recorded once. What was sequenced was PBMCs or T cells enriched from blood (not recorded which). These receptors were taken from a woman between 55 and 75 years old who had recovered from COVID-19. Both conserved end residues are trimmed from each CDR3. Each record gives: V gene, J gene, CDR3 protein.

>TRBV6-5|TRBJ1-2
ASSRDRSYGYT
>TRBV28|TRBJ1-1
ASRGGYTEAF
>TRBV6-5|TRBJ2-3
ASSFREGLDTQY
>TRBV25-1|TRBJ1-1
ASSEQGARNTEAF
>TRBV6-1|TRBJ2-7
ASREDSPVCH
>TRBV6-6|TRBJ1-2
ASSNLGGNYGYT
>TRBV10-3|TRBJ1-4
AISESRSTDRNEKLF
>TRBV10-3|TRBJ2-3
AISEGLAGFTDTQY
>TRBV3-1/TRBV3-2|TRBJ2-2
ASSQEVAGGTGELF
>TRBV5-1|TRBJ1-3
ASSTSTGTGDGNTIY
>TRBV20-1|TRBJ2-1
SASAVLNEQF
>TRBV5-6|TRBJ1-1
ASSQGASTEAF
>TRBV10-1|TRBJ1-4
ASSEGRGREKLF
>TRBV19|TRBJ1-5
AASGQGAQPQH
>TRBV10-3|TRBJ1-6
AISESGDNSPLH
>TRBV2|TRBJ1-6
ASSPTGDGGSPLH
>TRBV7-2|TRBJ2-2
ASSPTGSLAGGSTGELF
>TRBV6-6|TRBJ2-2
ASSLQTPGGANTGELF
>TRBV6-4|TRBJ2-1
ASSPTTVNNEQF
>TRBV11-2|TRBJ2-7
ASSRTGLTYEQY
>TRBV5-1|TRBJ1-1
ASSHGQANTEAF
>TRBV20-1|TRBJ1-4
SAGGGVYEKLF
>TRBV24-1|TRBJ1-4
ATSDLTVKLF
>TRBV5-8|TRBJ1-5
ASSPGTGNQPQH
>TRBV5-1|TRBJ2-2
ASSLRGNTGELF
>TRBV9|TRBJ2-1
ASSFGTNSYNEQF
>TRBV2|TRBJ1-3
ASIYANTIY
>TRBV5-6|TRBJ1-1
ASSLVGPYTEAF
>TRBV5-1|TRBJ2-3
ASSLRGGPADTQY
>TRBV24-1|TRBJ1-2
ATSDSDRAGGYT
>TRBV24-1|TRBJ2-3
ATSDKGITGRGDTQY
>TRBV18|TRBJ2-1
ASSSYRDGMNEQF
>TRBV9|TRBJ2-6
ASSVDDFSGANVLT
>TRBV7-8|TRBJ1-2
ASSAGGFGYT
>TRBV3-1/TRBV3-2|TRBJ1-5
ASSRPSGADSHSNQPQH
>TRBV25-1|TRBJ2-7
ASMAGGSYEQY
>TRBV10-2|TRBJ2-2
ASSGLAPNTGELF
>TRBV5-1|TRBJ2-6
ASSPLGQGSFSGANVLT
>TRBV24-1|TRBJ1-3
AAVQDGGGGNTIY
>TRBV10-3|TRBJ2-2
AVLPGQGNTNTGELF
>TRBV18|TRBJ2-7
ASSPFRDSYEQY
>TRBV4-1|TRBJ1-4
ASSQVAAGGQEKLF
>TRBV5-4|TRBJ1-6
ASSFGSSGSPLH
>TRBV27|TRBJ2-2
ASSLSRAGELF
>TRBV5-5|TRBJ2-1
ASSTRSGQGSNEQF
>TRBV5-1|TRBJ2-7
ASSLERGNYEQY
>TRBV19|TRBJ2-6
ASSARQVPSGANVLT
>TRBV12-5|TRBJ2-3
ASGLVLGGNPDTQY
>TRBV19|TRBJ2-1
ASSFLDGREF
>TRBV6-5|TRBJ1-2
ASSYSTSGVLGYT
>TRBV11-2|TRBJ2-3
ASSLGERGTQSTQY
>TRBV12-3/TRBV12-4|TRBJ2-3
ASSFYGDTQY
>TRBV5-4|TRBJ2-6
ASSLSGGGGANVLT
>TRBV2|TRBJ1-1
ASRIQGGTEAF
>TRBV20-1|TRBJ1-2
SASQGGPSYGYT
>TRBV2|TRBJ2-2
ASTPDRANTGELF
>TRBV7-2|TRBJ1-2
ASSFDSSANYGYT